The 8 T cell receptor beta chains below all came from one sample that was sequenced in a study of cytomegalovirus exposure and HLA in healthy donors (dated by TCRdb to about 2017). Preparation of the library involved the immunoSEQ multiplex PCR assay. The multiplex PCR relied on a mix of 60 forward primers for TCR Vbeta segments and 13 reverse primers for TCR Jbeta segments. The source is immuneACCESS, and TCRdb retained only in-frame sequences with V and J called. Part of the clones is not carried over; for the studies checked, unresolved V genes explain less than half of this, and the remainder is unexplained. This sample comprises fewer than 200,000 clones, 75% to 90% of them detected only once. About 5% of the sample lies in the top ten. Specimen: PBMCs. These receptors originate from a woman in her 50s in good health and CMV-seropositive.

In DNA form, the CDR3 reads TGTGCCAGCAGCCCGACAGGGTCTGGTAATCAGCCCCAGCATTTT. Its translation: CASSPTGSGNQPQHF. The V gene is TRBV6-6, the J gene TRBJ1-5; TRBD1 matches 7 bases. The V segment lost 6 bases and the J segment 4 bases; nucleotides outside the gene matches: 9. The V gene's germline CDR1 is MNHNY and CDR2 SVGAGI (reference sequence). CDR3 size: 15 residues.

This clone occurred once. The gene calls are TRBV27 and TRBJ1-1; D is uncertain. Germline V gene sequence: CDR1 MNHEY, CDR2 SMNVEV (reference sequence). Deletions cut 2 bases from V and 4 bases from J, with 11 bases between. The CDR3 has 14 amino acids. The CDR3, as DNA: TGTGCCAGCAGTTTAAGGGCGGCGGGCACTGAAGCTTTCTTT. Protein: CASSLRAAGTEAFF.

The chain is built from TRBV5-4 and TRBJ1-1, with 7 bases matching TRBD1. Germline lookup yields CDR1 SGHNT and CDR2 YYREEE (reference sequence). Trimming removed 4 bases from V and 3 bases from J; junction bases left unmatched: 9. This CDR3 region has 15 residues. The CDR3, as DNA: TGTGCCAGCAGCCCCGGACAGGATTGGCACACTGAAGCTTTCTTT. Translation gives CASSPGQDWHTEAFF.

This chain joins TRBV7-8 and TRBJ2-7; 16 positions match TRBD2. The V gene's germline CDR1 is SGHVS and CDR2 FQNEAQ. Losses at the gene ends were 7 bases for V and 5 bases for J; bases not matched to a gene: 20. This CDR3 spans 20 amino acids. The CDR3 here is CASTPRDTGTSGGALNEQYF. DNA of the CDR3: TGTGCCAGCACCCCTAGAGACACCGGGACTAGCGGGGGGGCCTTAAACGAGCAGTACTTC.

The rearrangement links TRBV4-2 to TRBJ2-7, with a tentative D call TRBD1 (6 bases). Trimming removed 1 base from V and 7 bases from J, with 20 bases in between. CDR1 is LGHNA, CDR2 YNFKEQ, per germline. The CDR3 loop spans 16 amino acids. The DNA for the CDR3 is TGTGCCAGCAGCCAAGGAGAGGAGGTGTGGCAGGGGGAGCAGTACTTC. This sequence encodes CASSQGEEVWQGEQYF.

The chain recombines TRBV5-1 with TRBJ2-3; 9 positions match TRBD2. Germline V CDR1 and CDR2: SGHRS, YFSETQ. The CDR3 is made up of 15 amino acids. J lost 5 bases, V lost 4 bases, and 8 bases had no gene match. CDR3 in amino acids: CASSRISGGEDTQYF. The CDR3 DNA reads TGCGCCAGCAGCCGAATTAGCGGGGGTGAAGATACGCAGTATTTT.

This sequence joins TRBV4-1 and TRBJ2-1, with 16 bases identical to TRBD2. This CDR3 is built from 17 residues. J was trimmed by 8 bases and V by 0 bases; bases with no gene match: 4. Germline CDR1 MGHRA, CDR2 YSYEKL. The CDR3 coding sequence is TGCGCCAGCAGCCAAGAGGGACTAGCGGGAGGGCCGGATGAGCAGTTCTTC. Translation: CASSQEGLAGGPDEQFF.

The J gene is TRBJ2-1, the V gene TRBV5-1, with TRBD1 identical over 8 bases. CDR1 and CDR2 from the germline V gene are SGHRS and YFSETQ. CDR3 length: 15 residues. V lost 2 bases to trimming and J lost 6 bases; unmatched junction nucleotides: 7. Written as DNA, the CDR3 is TGCGCCAGCAGCTTCTCAGGGGGCGGAAGCAATGAGCAGTTCTTC. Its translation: CASSFSGGGSNEQFF.